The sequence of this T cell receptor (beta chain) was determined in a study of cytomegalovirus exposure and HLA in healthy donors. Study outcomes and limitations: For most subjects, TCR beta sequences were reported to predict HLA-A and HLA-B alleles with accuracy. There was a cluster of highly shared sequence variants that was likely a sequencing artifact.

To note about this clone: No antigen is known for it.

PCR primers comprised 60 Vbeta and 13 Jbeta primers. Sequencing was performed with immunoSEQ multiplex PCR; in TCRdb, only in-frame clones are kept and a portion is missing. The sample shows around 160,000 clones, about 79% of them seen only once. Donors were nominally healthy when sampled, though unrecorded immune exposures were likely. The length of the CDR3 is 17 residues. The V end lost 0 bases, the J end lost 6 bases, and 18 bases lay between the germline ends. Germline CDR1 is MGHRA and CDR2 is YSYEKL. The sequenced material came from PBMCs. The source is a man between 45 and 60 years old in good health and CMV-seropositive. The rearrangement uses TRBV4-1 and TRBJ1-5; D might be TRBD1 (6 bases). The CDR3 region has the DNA TGCGCCAGCAGCCAAGATATCTCCCAAACAGGGCTTCAGCCCCAGCATTTT. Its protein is CASSQDISQTGLQPQHF.